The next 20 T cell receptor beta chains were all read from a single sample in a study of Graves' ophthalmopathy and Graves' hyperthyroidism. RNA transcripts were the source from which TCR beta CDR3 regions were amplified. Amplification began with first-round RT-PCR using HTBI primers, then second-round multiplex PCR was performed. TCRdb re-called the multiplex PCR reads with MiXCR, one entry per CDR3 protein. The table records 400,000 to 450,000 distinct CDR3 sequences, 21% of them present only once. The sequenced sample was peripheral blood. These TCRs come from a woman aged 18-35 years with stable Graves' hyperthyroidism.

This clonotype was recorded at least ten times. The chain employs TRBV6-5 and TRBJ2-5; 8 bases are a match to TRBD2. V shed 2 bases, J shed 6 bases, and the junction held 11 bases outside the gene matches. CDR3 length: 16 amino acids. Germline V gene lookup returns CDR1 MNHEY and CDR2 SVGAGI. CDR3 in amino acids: CASSYRLAGPQKTQYF. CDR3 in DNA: TGTGCCAGCAGTTACCGGCTAGCGGGCCCTCAAAAGACCCAGTACTTC.

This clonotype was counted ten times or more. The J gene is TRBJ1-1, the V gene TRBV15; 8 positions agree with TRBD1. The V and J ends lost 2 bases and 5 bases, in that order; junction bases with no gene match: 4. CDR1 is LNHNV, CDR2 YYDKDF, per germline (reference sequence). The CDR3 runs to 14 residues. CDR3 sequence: CATSRLDRGTEAFF. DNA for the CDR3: TGTGCCACCAGCAGACTAGACAGGGGAACTGAAGCTTTCTTT.

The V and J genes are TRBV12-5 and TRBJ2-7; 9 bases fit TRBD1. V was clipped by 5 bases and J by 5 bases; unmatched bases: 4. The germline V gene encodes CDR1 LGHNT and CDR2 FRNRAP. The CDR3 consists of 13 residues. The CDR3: CASGITGGHEQYF. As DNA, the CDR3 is TGTGCTAGTGGTATAACAGGGGGCCACGAGCAGTACTTC.

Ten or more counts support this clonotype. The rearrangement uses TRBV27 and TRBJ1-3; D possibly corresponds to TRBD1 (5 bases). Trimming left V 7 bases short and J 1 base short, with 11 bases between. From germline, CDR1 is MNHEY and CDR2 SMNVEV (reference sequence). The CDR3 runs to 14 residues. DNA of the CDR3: TGTGCCAGCAAGATGGGGGGATCTGGAAACACCATATATTTT. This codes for CASKMGGSGNTIYF.

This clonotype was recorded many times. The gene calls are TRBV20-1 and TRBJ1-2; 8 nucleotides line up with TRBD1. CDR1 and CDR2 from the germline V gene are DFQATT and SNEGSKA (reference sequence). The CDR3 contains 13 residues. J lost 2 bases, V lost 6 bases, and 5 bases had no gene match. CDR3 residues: CSARTGYNYGYTF. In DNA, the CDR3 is TGCAGTGCCCGGACAGGGTACAACTATGGCTACACCTTC.

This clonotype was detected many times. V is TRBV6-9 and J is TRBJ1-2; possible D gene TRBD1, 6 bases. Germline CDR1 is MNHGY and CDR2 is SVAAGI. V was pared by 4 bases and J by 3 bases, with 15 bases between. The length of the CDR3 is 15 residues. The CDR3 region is CASSSGQRAYYGYTF. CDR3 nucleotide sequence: TGTGCCAGCAGTTCCGGACAGCGGGCATACTATGGCTACACCTTC.

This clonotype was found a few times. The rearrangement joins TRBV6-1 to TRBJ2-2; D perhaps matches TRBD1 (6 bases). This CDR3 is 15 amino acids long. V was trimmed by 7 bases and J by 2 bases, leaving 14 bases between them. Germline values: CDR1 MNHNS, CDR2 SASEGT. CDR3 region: CASNSRTDNTGELFF. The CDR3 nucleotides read TGTGCCAGCAACTCCCGGACAGATAACACCGGGGAGCTGTTTTTT.

The CDR3 loop is CASSSPVGGTYGYTF. The CDR3 DNA follows: TGTGCCAGCAGTTCGCCCGTGGGGGGTACCTATGGCTACACCTTC. V usage is TRBV6-5 and J usage is TRBJ1-2, with D perhaps TRBD1 (5 bases). The CDR3 extends over 15 amino acids. CDR1 and CDR2 from the germline V gene are MNHEY and SVGAGI. Trimming left V 4 bases short and J 4 bases short, with 16 bases between.

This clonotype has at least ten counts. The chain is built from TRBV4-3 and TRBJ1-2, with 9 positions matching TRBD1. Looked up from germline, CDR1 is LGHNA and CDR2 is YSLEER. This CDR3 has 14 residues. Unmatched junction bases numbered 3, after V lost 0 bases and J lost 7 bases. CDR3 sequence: CASSQEQGARGYTF. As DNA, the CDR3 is TGCGCCAGCAGCCAAGAACAGGGGGCGCGTGGCTACACCTTC.

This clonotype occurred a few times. The CDR3 coding sequence is TGCGCCAGCAGCTTGTCCGTGGACGAGCGTCCTAGGGAGCAGTACTTC. It translates to CASSLSVDERPREQYF. The chain has TRBV5-1 and TRBJ2-7; D remains unclear. There are 16 residues in the CDR3. From germline, CDR1 is SGHRS and CDR2 YFSETQ. Trimming took 1 base from V and 7 from J, leaving 21 bases between them.

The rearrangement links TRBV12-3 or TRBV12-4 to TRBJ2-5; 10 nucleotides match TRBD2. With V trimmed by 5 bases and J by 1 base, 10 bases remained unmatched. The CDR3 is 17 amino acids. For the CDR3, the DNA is TGTGCCAGCAGTCCCTCCAGGCTAGCGGGAGCCCAAGAGACCCAGTACTTC. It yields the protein CASSPSRLAGAQETQYF.

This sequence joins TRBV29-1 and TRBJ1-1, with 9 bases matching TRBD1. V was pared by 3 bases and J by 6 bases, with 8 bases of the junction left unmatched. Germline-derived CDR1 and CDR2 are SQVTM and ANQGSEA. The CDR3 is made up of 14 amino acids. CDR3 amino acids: CSVEWDRVGAEAFF. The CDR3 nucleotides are TGCAGCGTTGAGTGGGACAGGGTAGGGGCTGAAGCTTTCTTT.

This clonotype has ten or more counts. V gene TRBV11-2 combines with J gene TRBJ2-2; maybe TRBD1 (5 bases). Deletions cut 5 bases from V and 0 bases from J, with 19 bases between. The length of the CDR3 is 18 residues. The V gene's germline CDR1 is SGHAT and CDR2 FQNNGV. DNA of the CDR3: TGTGCCAGCAGCACCCCCACAGGCCCTAACTCGAACACCGGGGAGCTGTTTTTT. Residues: CASSTPTGPNSNTGELFF.

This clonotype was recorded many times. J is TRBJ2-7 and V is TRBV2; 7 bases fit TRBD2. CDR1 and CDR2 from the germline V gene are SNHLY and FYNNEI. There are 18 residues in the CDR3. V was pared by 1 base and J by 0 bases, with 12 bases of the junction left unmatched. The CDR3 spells CASSEGGQTSHYSYEQYF. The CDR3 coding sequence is TGTGCCAGCAGTGAAGGGGGCCAGACTAGCCACTACTCCTACGAGCAGTACTTC.

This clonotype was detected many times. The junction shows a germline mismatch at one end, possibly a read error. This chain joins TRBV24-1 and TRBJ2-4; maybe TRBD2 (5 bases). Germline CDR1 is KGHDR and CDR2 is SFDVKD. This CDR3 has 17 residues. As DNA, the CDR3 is TGTGCCACCAGTGTCTCAAGGAGGTTTTTTGCCAAAAACATTAAGTACTTC. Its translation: CATSVSRRFFAKNIKYF.

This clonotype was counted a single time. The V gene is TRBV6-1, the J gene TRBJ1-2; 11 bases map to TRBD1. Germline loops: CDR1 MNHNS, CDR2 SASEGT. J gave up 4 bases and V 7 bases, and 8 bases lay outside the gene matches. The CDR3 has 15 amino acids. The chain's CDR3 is CASNAGQGVFYGYTF. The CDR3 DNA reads TGTGCCAGCAATGCGGGACAGGGGGTGTTCTATGGCTACACCTTC.

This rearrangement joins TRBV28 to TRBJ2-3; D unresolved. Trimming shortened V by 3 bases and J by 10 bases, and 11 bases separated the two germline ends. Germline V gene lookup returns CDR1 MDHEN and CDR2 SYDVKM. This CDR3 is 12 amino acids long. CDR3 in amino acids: CASSLLGSAQYF. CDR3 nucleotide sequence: TGTGCCAGCAGTTTGCTCGGATCGGCGCAGTATTTT.

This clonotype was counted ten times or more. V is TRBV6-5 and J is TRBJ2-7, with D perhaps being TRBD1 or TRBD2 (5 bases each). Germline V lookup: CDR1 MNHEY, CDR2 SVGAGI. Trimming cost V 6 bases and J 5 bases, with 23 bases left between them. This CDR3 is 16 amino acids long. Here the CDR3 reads CASSRRPGLVVHEQYF. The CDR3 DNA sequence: TGTGCCAGCAGCCGGAGGCCAGGGTTAGTGGTCCACGAGCAGTACTTC.

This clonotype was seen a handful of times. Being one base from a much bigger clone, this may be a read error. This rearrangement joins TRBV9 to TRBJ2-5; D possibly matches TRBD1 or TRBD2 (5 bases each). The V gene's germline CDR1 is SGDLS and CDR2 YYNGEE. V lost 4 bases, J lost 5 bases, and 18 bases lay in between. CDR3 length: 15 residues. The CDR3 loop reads CASSTSGTENETQYF. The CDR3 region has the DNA TGTGCCAGCAGCACCTCCGGGACGGAAAACGAGACCCAGTACTTC.

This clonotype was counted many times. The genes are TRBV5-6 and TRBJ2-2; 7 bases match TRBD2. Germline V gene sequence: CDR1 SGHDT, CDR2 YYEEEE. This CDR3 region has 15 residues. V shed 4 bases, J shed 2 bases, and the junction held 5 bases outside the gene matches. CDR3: CASSPGLVNTGELFF. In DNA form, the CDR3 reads TGTGCCAGCAGCCCCGGACTAGTTAACACCGGGGAGCTGTTTTTT. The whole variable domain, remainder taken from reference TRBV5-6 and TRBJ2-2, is DAGVTQSPTHLIKTRGQQVTLRCSPKSGHDTVSWYQQALGQGPQFIFQYYEEEERQRGNFPDRFSGHQFPNYSSELNVNALLLGDSALYLCASSPGLVNTGELFFGEGSRLTVL.